This T cell receptor beta chain was recovered during a study of blood T cell repertoires in COVID-19. Overall study context: The samples span acute and convalescent COVID-19 from the United States, Italy and Spain. From T cells, B-cell-depleted T cells, or PBMCs came the material, which was cDNA or gDNA.

Looked up from germline, CDR1 is SGDLS and CDR2 is YYNGEE. The CDR3 totals 13 residues. The ends lost 3 bases at V and 6 bases at J; junction bases unmatched: 2. Under the authors' procedure: Estimation of nucleated cell counts relied on the amplification of reference gene primers. Clones were sequenced by immunoSEQ multiplex PCR, and TCRdb holds only the in-frame ones, with some missing. V and J calls and clone size come straight from that table; D and trimming were deduced from the DNA. The sample includes 30,000 to 35,000 clones, roughly 85% of them seen just once. This clonotype originated in a human donor with acute or convalescent COVID-19. The donor label of this sample is uncertain. This chain joins TRBV9 and TRBJ1-1, with 10 bases matching TRBD1. The sample consisted of peripheral blood. CDR3 DNA: TGTGCCAGCAGCGCTGGACAGGGGGCTGAAGCTTTCTTT. Translating it yields CASSAGQGAEAFF.